This is a list of T cell receptor beta chains from one sample in a study of T cell responses to AZD1222 COVID-19 vaccine. Profiled with immunoSEQ multiplex PCR; TCRdb holds only in-frame clones, not every one. In the table there are 75,000 to 95,000 clones, nearly 90% of which are singletons. This specimen consisted of peripheral blood, obtained on day 0 of AZD1222 vaccination. The receptors stem from an adult in good health. CDR3s include the opening cysteine and the closing phenylalanine or tryptophan. The order of the fields is J gene, clone size, D gene, V gene, CDR3 protein, CDR3 DNA. A D gene is named only where the DNA matches it firmly. Clone sizes are given selectively: once, few, many, or a class where the clone is expanded.

>TRBJ2-1|.|.|TRBV5-1
CASSLVVHNEQFF
TGCGCCAGCAGCTTAGTCGTACACAATGAGCAGTTCTTC
>TRBJ1-1|.|TRBD1|TRBV28
CASRRQGKTEAFF
TGTGCCAGCAGAAGACAGGGAAAGACTGAAGCTTTCTTT
>TRBJ1-5|.|TRBD1|TRBV5-5
CASSPGTANQPQHF
TGTGCCAGCAGCCCGGGGACAGCCAATCAGCCCCAGCATTTT
>TRBJ2-1|.|TRBD2|TRBV5-1
CASSSGLAIYNEQFF
TGCGCCAGCAGCTCCGGACTAGCGATTTACAATGAGCAGTTCTTC
>TRBJ1-1|.|.|TRBV6-5
CASRLQDTEAFF
TGTGCCAGCAGACTACAGGACACTGAAGCTTTCTTT
>TRBJ1-1|.|TRBD1|TRBV5-1
CASSLGTGIPRAEAFF
TGCGCCAGCAGCTTGGGGACAGGGATACCAAGGGCTGAAGCTTTCTTT
>TRBJ1-1|.|.|TRBV18
CASSPSGGRAAEAFF
TGTGCCAGCTCACCATCGGGGGGGCGAGCGGCTGAAGCTTTCTTT
>TRBJ2-1|.|.|TRBV7-2
CASSSGHTLPFF
TGTGCCAGCAGTTCTGGACACACCCTACCTTTCTTC
>TRBJ2-7|.|.|TRBV6-5
CASSLNSVYYEQYF
TGTGCCAGCAGTTTGAACAGCGTGTACTACGAGCAGTACTTC
>TRBJ1-1|.|TRBD1|TRBV19
CASKRGPNTEAFF
TGTGCCAGTAAGAGGGGGCCGAACACTGAAGCTTTCTTT
>TRBJ2-2|.|.|TRBV7-3
CASSFGGANTGELFF
TGTGCCAGCAGCTTCGGTGGGGCGAACACCGGGGAGCTGTTTTTT
>TRBJ1-3|.|.|TRBV9
CASSLGRTSGNTIYF
TGTGCCAGCAGCCTAGGGCGGACCTCTGGAAACACCATATATTTT
>TRBJ1-2|.|TRBD1|TRBV3-1/TRBV3-2
CASSPGTAYGYTF
TGTGCCAGCAGTCCCGGGACAGCTTATGGCTACACCTTC
>TRBJ2-2|.|.|TRBV9
CASSAGTSAGELFF
TGTGCCAGCAGCGCTGGGACCTCGGCCGGGGAGCTGTTTTTT
>TRBJ2-6|.|TRBD1|TRBV4-3
CASSQGQGPAGANVLTF
TGCGCCAGCAGCCAGGGACAGGGGCCCGCTGGGGCCAACGTCCTGACTTTC
>TRBJ1-1|.|.|TRBV10-2
CASSEGPEAFF
TGCGCCAGCAGTGAAGGACCTGAAGCTTTCTTT
>TRBJ2-7|.|.|TRBV10-3
CAITNQDGSYEQYF
TGTGCCATCACCAACCAGGACGGCTCCTACGAGCAGTACTTC
>TRBJ1-2|.|TRBD1|TRBV2
CASSDSGGDGYTF
TGTGCCAGCAGTGATTCAGGGGGGGATGGCTACACCTTC
>TRBJ1-1|.|.|TRBV25-1
CASSEFPGRTEAFF
TGTGCCAGCAGTGAATTTCCGGGGAGGACTGAAGCTTTCTTT
>TRBJ1-5|.|.|TRBV7-2
CASSLMGYSNQPQHF
TGTGCCAGCAGCTTAATGGGGTATAGCAATCAGCCCCAGCATTTT
>TRBJ1-5|few|.|TRBV28
CASSRPGPNQPQHF
TGTGCCAGCAGTCGGCCCGGGCCCAATCAGCCCCAGCATTTT
>TRBJ2-6|.|.|TRBV28
CASSHRKGSGANVLTF
TGTGCCAGCAGTCACCGAAAGGGGTCTGGGGCCAACGTCCTGACTTTC
>TRBJ2-3|.|.|TRBV5-1
CASRVRGEPTDTQYF
TGCGCCAGCAGAGTCAGGGGGGAGCCCACAGATACGCAGTATTTT
>TRBJ1-2|.|.|TRBV19
CASSILAFYGYTF
TGTGCCAGTAGTATTTTGGCTTTCTATGGCTACACCTTC
>TRBJ1-2|.|TRBD1|TRBV19
CASSDRADYGYTF
TGTGCCAGTAGTGACAGGGCGGACTATGGCTACACCTTC
>TRBJ2-7|once|.|TRBV4-2
CASSQAGDRSHYEQYF
TGTGCCAGCAGCCAAGCCGGCGACAGATCCCATTACGAGCAGTACTTC
>TRBJ1-5|.|TRBD1|TRBV19
CASIGQGGYQPQHF
TGTGCCTCCATCGGACAGGGTGGGTACCAGCCCCAGCATTTT
>TRBJ1-2|.|.|TRBV19
CASSPTRGPGGYTF
TGTGCCAGTAGTCCAACACGCGGGCCGGGAGGCTACACCTTC
>TRBJ2-7|.|.|TRBV11-3
CASSLDTGPTYEQYF
TGTGCCAGCAGCTTAGATACAGGACCCACCTACGAGCAGTACTTC
>TRBJ1-1|.|.|TRBV24-1
CATSYGNTEAFF
TGTGCCACCTCCTACGGGAACACTGAAGCTTTCTTT
>TRBJ2-6|.|.|TRBV15
CATSRGQGTTSGANVLTF
TGTGCCACCAGCAGAGGACAGGGGACTACATCTGGGGCCAACGTCCTGACTTTC
>TRBJ2-1|.|.|TRBV10-3
CAIRPGPRVDEQFF
TGTGCCATCAGGCCAGGCCCCCGGGTTGATGAGCAGTTCTTC
>TRBJ1-1|.|.|TRBV19
CASSPRQVAGDTEAFF
TGTGCCAGTAGTCCCCGCCAGGTGGCAGGGGACACTGAAGCTTTCTTT
>TRBJ1-6|few|.|TRBV3-1/TRBV3-2
CASSQGTGQGRRGDSPLHF
TGTGCCAGCAGCCAAGGAACCGGTCAAGGGCGGAGAGGGGATTCACCCCTCCACTTT
>TRBJ1-3|.|.|TRBV6-5
CASSYSGRGSGNTIYF
TGTGCCAGCAGTTACTCGGGCAGGGGATCTGGAAACACCATATATTTT
>TRBJ2-7|.|TRBD1|TRBV28
CASSHRDREEQYF
TGTGCCAGCAGTCACCGGGACAGGGAAGAGCAGTACTTC
>TRBJ1-2|.|TRBD1|TRBV6-2/TRBV6-3
CASSYSWDRSNYGYTF
TGTGCCAGCAGTTACTCCTGGGACAGATCAAACTATGGCTACACCTTC
>TRBJ1-2|.|.|TRBV20-1
CSASQGGGYTF
TGCAGTGCTAGTCAAGGGGGTGGCTACACCTTC
>TRBJ2-7|.|TRBD1|TRBV6-5
CASRQGAPSYEQYF
TGTGCCAGCAGGCAGGGGGCGCCTTCCTACGAGCAGTACTTC
>TRBJ2-2|.|.|TRBV10-3
CAISQPGLGHTGELFF
TGTGCCATCAGTCAACCGGGCCTCGGCCACACCGGGGAGCTGTTTTTT
>TRBJ2-3|.|.|TRBV24-1
CATSDLPDTQYF
TGTGCCACCAGTGATTTGCCAGATACGCAGTATTTT
>TRBJ2-1|.|TRBD2|TRBV5-8
CASSPGTSGIRDEQFF
TGTGCCAGCAGCCCCGGGACTAGCGGGATCAGGGATGAGCAGTTCTTC
>TRBJ2-7|.|.|TRBV20-1
CSASNVVQAYEQYF
TGCAGTGCTAGTAACGTCGTCCAAGCCTACGAGCAGTACTTC
>TRBJ2-5|.|.|TRBV2
CASSERLQETQYF
TGTGCCAGCAGTGAACGACTGCAAGAGACCCAGTACTTC
>TRBJ2-7|.|.|TRBV11-3
CASSLDQGTGEQYF
TGTGCCAGCAGCTTAGATCAAGGGACGGGGGAGCAGTACTTC
>TRBJ2-7|.|TRBD2|TRBV7-2
CASSLTSPGLAGEQYF
TGTGCCAGCAGCTTAACCTCGCCGGGACTAGCTGGCGAGCAGTACTTC
>TRBJ2-2|.|.|TRBV7-7
CASSPSSGELFF
TGTGCCAGCAGCCCGAGCTCCGGGGAGCTGTTTTTT
>TRBJ1-1|few|TRBD1|TRBV20-1
CSASTTGDLNTEAFF
TGCAGTGCTAGTACTACAGGGGACCTGAACACTGAAGCTTTCTTT
>TRBJ2-7|.|.|TRBV29-1
CSVSGQADEQYF
TGCAGCGTCTCCGGGCAGGCTGACGAGCAGTACTTC